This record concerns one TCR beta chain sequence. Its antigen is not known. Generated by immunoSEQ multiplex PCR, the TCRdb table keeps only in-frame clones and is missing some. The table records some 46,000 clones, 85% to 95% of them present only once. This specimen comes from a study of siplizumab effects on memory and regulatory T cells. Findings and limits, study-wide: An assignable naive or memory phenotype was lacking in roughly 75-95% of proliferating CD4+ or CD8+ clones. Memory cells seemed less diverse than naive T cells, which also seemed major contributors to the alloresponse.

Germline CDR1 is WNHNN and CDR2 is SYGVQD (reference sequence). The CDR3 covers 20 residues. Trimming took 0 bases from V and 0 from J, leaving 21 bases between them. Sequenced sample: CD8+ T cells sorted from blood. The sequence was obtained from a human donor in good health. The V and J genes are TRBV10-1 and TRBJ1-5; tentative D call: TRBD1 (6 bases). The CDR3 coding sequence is TGCGCCAGCAGTGAGTCCTCCTCCCCAACAGGGTCTGGTAGCAATCAGCCCCAGCATTTT. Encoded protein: CASSESSSPTGSGSNQPQHF.